These T cell receptor beta chains were read from a single sample in a study of cytomegalovirus exposure and HLA in healthy donors. The table came from immunoSEQ multiplex PCR; TCRdb's copy has only in-frame clones and leaves some out. The sample has around 170,000 clones, 75% to 90% seen once. Sequencing was carried out using PBMCs. Receptors were obtained from a woman aged 18-29 years in good health and CMV-seronegative. CDR3s include the opening cysteine and the closing phenylalanine or tryptophan. The D gene is left open where the match is weak. A row's size may be missing; if present it is once, few, many or a size class.

j_gene: TRBJ2-7; d_gene: TRBD1; v_gene: TRBV7-3; abundance: NA; CDR3nt: TGTGCCAGCAGGGACCTGAGCGGGACAGGGGGCGATGTGGTCTACGAGCAGTACTTC; CDR3aa: CASRDLSGTGGDVVYEQYF
j_gene: TRBJ1-1; d_gene: NA; v_gene: TRBV7-9; abundance: NA; CDR3nt: TGTGCCAGCAGCTTAACGGGGACTGAAGCTTTCTTT; CDR3aa: CASSLTGTEAFF
j_gene: TRBJ2-5; d_gene: TRBD1; v_gene: TRBV6-1; abundance: NA; CDR3nt: TGTGCCAGCAGTGAAGGGACAGGGGGCTGGGAGACCCAGTACTTC; CDR3aa: CASSEGTGGWETQYF
j_gene: TRBJ2-2; d_gene: NA; v_gene: TRBV2; abundance: few; CDR3nt: TGTGCCAGCAGTGATTTGCGGGGGCTAAACGGGGAGCTGTTTTTT; CDR3aa: CASSDLRGLNGELFF
j_gene: TRBJ1-2; d_gene: NA; v_gene: TRBV2; abundance: once; CDR3nt: TGTGCCAGCAGAGACTCAGCTAACTATGGCTACACCTTC; CDR3aa: CASRDSANYGYTF
j_gene: TRBJ2-7; d_gene: NA; v_gene: TRBV5-1; abundance: few; CDR3nt: TGCGCCAGCAGCTACGGAGTACCCCTCGACGAGCAGTACTTC; CDR3aa: CASSYGVPLDEQYF
j_gene: TRBJ2-7; d_gene: TRBD2; v_gene: TRBV5-6; abundance: NA; CDR3nt: TGTGCCAGCAGCTTGGGGACTAGTTCCATCAGCGAGCAGTACTTC; CDR3aa: CASSLGTSSISEQYF
j_gene: TRBJ2-2; d_gene: NA; v_gene: TRBV5-1; abundance: NA; CDR3nt: TGCGCCAGCAGCTTGGGGGGGAGAATAGGACAGAGGAACACCGGGGAGCTGTTTTTT; CDR3aa: CASSLGGRIGQRNTGELFF
j_gene: TRBJ2-7; d_gene: TRBD1; v_gene: TRBV10-3; abundance: once; CDR3nt: TGTGCCATCAGTGAGTCCCTGAGGACAGGGAAGGACGAGCAGTACTTC; CDR3aa: CAISESLRTGKDEQYF
j_gene: TRBJ2-2; d_gene: NA; v_gene: TRBV11-3; abundance: NA; CDR3nt: TGTGCCAGCAGCTTAGGGGGGGCCGGGGAGCTGTTTTTT; CDR3aa: CASSLGGAGELFF
j_gene: TRBJ2-2; d_gene: TRBD1; v_gene: TRBV4-1; abundance: NA; CDR3nt: TGCGCCAGCAGTACGGACAGGGTGAACGCCGGGGAGCTGTTTTTT; CDR3aa: CASSTDRVNAGELFF